This T cell receptor (beta chain) derives from a study of OX40 agonist ivuxolimab in advanced cancers. Study-wide results and caveats: In CD8+ T cells, expanded clones were on average more numerous than in CD4+. Patients who responded partially at 0.1-3.0 mg/kg showed clonal expansion ranking among the lowest.

This CDR3 is built from 13 residues. Trimming pared 0 bases from V and 8 bases from J, leaving 11 bases between. CDR1 and CDR2 (germline): SGHRS, YFSETQ. This table comes from immunoSEQ multiplex PCR, and its TCRdb copy is limited to in-frame clones, with some not included. This sample carries around 62,000 clones, more than 75% of them seen once, and the ten largest clones take around 1%. On this clone: Antigen: not known.

Sequenced here: CD4+ or CD8+ T cells sorted from blood, sampled in a trial of the OX40 agonist ivuxolimab. This clonotype originated in an adult with an advanced solid tumor such as melanoma, head and neck, liver or kidney cancer. V gene TRBV5-1 combines with J gene TRBJ1-2; D might be TRBD1 (5 bases). DNA for the CDR3: TGCGCCAGCAGCTTGGGCGCAGGGAACGGCTACACCTTC. It encodes CASSLGAGNGYTF.